The rows below give T cell receptor beta chains drawn from one sample of a study of blood T cell repertoires in COVID-19. Generated by immunoSEQ multiplex PCR, the TCRdb table keeps only in-frame clones and is missing some. The sample comprises roughly 120,000 clones, about 90% of which are singletons, and 7.9% rests with the top ten. Sequenced material: peripheral blood. The receptors derive from a man in his 70s who had recovered from COVID-19. The CDR3 runs from the conserved cysteine through the conserved F or W. The D gene is left open where the match is weak. Clone sizes are given selectively: once, few, many, or a class where the clone is expanded.

V gene: TRBV20-1
J gene: TRBJ1-1
D gene: TRBD1
clone size: -
CDR3 DNA: TGCAGTGCTAGTTGGGGACAGGGAACTCCTGAAGCTTTCTTT
CDR3 protein: CSASWGQGTPEAFF

V gene: TRBV18
J gene: TRBJ1-4
D gene: TRBD1
clone size: -
CDR3 DNA: TGTGCCAGCTCACCGGACAGGGGGCGTGAAAAACTGTTTTTT
CDR3 protein: CASSPDRGREKLFF

V gene: TRBV27
J gene: TRBJ2-3
D gene: TRBD2
clone size: -
CDR3 DNA: TGTGCCAGCACTAATGGACTAGCTGGACCAGATACGCAGTATTTT
CDR3 protein: CASTNGLAGPDTQYF

V gene: TRBV7-2
J gene: TRBJ1-1
D gene: -
clone size: -
CDR3 DNA: TGTGCCAGCAGCTTCGACATGAACACTGAAGCTTTCTTT
CDR3 protein: CASSFDMNTEAFF

V gene: TRBV21-1
J gene: TRBJ2-1
D gene: -
clone size: -
CDR3 DNA: TGTGCCAGCAGCCCCCACAGGGGAGTTTACAATGAGCAGTTCTTC
CDR3 protein: CASSPHRGVYNEQFF

V gene: TRBV27
J gene: TRBJ1-5
D gene: -
clone size: -
CDR3 DNA: TGTGCCAGCAGTTTTGTAAATCAGCCCCAGCATTTT
CDR3 protein: CASSFVNQPQHF

V gene: TRBV7-9
J gene: TRBJ1-1
D gene: -
clone size: -
CDR3 DNA: TGTGCCAGCAGCTTTTCAGGGGACACTGAAGCTTTCTTT
CDR3 protein: CASSFSGDTEAFF

V gene: TRBV6-6
J gene: TRBJ2-2
D gene: -
clone size: -
CDR3 DNA: TGTGCCAGCAGTTACGGTCACAGCACCGGGGAGCTGTTTTTT
CDR3 protein: CASSYGHSTGELFF

V gene: TRBV21-1
J gene: TRBJ2-7
D gene: -
clone size: -
CDR3 DNA: TGTGCCAGCAGCAAATGGGGGACAGGGCCCTACGAGCAGTACTTC
CDR3 protein: CASSKWGTGPYEQYF

V gene: TRBV5-1
J gene: TRBJ2-2
D gene: -
clone size: -
CDR3 DNA: TGCGCCAGCAGCTTGGAACAGATGACCGGGGAGCTGTTTTTT
CDR3 protein: CASSLEQMTGELFF

V gene: TRBV18
J gene: TRBJ1-2
D gene: -
clone size: -
CDR3 DNA: TGTGCCAGCTCACCGGAGGGGAACTATGGCTACACCTTC
CDR3 protein: CASSPEGNYGYTF

V gene: TRBV12-3/TRBV12-4
J gene: TRBJ2-7
D gene: -
clone size: -
CDR3 DNA: TGTGCCAGCACCTCCTTGGGGCTCGGCGAGCAGTACTTC
CDR3 protein: CASTSLGLGEQYF

V gene: TRBV5-6
J gene: TRBJ1-4
D gene: TRBD1
clone size: -
CDR3 DNA: TGTGCCAGCAGCGTGAACAGGGGTGATAATGAAAAACTGTTTTTT
CDR3 protein: CASSVNRGDNEKLFF

V gene: TRBV9
J gene: TRBJ2-3
D gene: -
clone size: -
CDR3 DNA: TGTGCCAGCAGCGTAGGGTCGGGGGGCTACACGGATACGCAGTATTTT
CDR3 protein: CASSVGSGGYTDTQYF

V gene: TRBV5-4
J gene: TRBJ2-2
D gene: TRBD1
clone size: -
CDR3 DNA: TGTGCCAGCAGGGAAGGACAGGGTAGACACACCGGGGAGCTGTTTTTT
CDR3 protein: CASREGQGRHTGELFF

V gene: TRBV29-1
J gene: TRBJ2-7
D gene: -
clone size: few
CDR3 DNA: TGCAGCGTTCTGGGGGGCGGGAGAGGCGATCGCGAGCAGTACTTC
CDR3 protein: CSVLGGGRGDREQYF

V gene: TRBV18
J gene: TRBJ1-2
D gene: -
clone size: -
CDR3 DNA: TGTGCCAGCTCACCCGACAGTGTTTATGGCTACACCTTC
CDR3 protein: CASSPDSVYGYTF

V gene: TRBV19
J gene: TRBJ2-1
D gene: TRBD1
clone size: -
CDR3 DNA: TGTGCCAATCGGACAGGGGGTTACAATGAGCAGTTCTTC
CDR3 protein: CANRTGGYNEQFF

V gene: TRBV20-1
J gene: TRBJ2-3
D gene: TRBD2
clone size: -
CDR3 DNA: TGCAGTGCTAGTATTAGCGGGAGGACAGATACGCAGTATTTT
CDR3 protein: CSASISGRTDTQYF

V gene: TRBV7-6
J gene: TRBJ2-5
D gene: TRBD2
clone size: -
CDR3 DNA: TGTGCCAGCAGCTTAGCGCTGTCTGGACTAGCAGTCGAGACCCAGTACTTC
CDR3 protein: CASSLALSGLAVETQYF

V gene: TRBV15
J gene: TRBJ1-4
D gene: TRBD1
clone size: -
CDR3 DNA: TGTGCCACCAGCAGAGATGGTAATACAGGGGCAGTGGAACTGTTTTTT
CDR3 protein: CATSRDGNTGAVELFF

V gene: TRBV5-1
J gene: TRBJ2-2
D gene: TRBD1
clone size: -
CDR3 DNA: TGCGCCACATCTTTAACAGGGGTCGGCGGGGAGCTGTTTTTT
CDR3 protein: CATSLTGVGGELFF

V gene: TRBV5-1
J gene: TRBJ1-2
D gene: -
clone size: -
CDR3 DNA: TGCGCCAGCAGCTTGGCCGCAGACAGAGATGGCTACACCTTC
CDR3 protein: CASSLAADRDGYTF

V gene: TRBV6-6
J gene: TRBJ2-6
D gene: -
clone size: -
CDR3 DNA: TGTGCCAGCAGTCCACTCCCCTTACAAGACAGCCGCTCTGGGGCCAACGTCCTGACTTTC
CDR3 protein: CASSPLPLQDSRSGANVLTF

V gene: TRBV7-3
J gene: TRBJ2-7
D gene: TRBD2
clone size: -
CDR3 DNA: TGTGCCAGCAGCTTATTCGGACTAGCGGGGGAGAACGAGCAGTACTTC
CDR3 protein: CASSLFGLAGENEQYF

V gene: TRBV24-1
J gene: TRBJ2-2
D gene: TRBD2
clone size: -
CDR3 DNA: TGTGCCACTCAAGAAGTTGCGCGGGGGGGTTTAAGCGGGGAGCTGTTTTTT
CDR3 protein: CATQEVARGGLSGELFF

V gene: TRBV28
J gene: TRBJ1-1
D gene: -
clone size: -
CDR3 DNA: TGTGCCAGCAGTCCCCCCAGTCTGTGGACTGAAGCTTTCTTT
CDR3 protein: CASSPPSLWTEAFF

V gene: TRBV7-8
J gene: TRBJ2-5
D gene: -
clone size: once
CDR3 DNA: TGTGCCAGCAGCTTACGGTCCAGGGTGTACCAAGAGACCCAGTACTTC
CDR3 protein: CASSLRSRVYQETQYF

V gene: TRBV9
J gene: TRBJ2-7
D gene: TRBD2
clone size: few
CDR3 DNA: TGTGCCAGCAGCGTCGGTAGCGGGACCTACGAGCAGTACTTC
CDR3 protein: CASSVGSGTYEQYF

V gene: TRBV2
J gene: TRBJ1-5
D gene: -
clone size: -
CDR3 DNA: TGTGCCAGCAGTGAATTGCCAGGGTATTATAGCAATCAGCCCCAGCATTTT
CDR3 protein: CASSELPGYYSNQPQHF

V gene: TRBV28
J gene: TRBJ1-2
D gene: -
clone size: -
CDR3 DNA: TGTGCCAGCAGCCCGGGGGAGCGTGGCTACACCTTC
CDR3 protein: CASSPGERGYTF

V gene: TRBV4-2
J gene: TRBJ2-1
D gene: TRBD1
clone size: -
CDR3 DNA: TGTGCCAGCAGCCGCAATTCTCGGACAGGGCGACTGCCCTACAATGAGCAGTTCTTC
CDR3 protein: CASSRNSRTGRLPYNEQFF

V gene: TRBV29-1
J gene: TRBJ2-3
D gene: -
clone size: -
CDR3 DNA: TGCAGCGTTGAGTCCCCTACAGGCACAGATACGCAGTATTTT
CDR3 protein: CSVESPTGTDTQYF

V gene: TRBV6-5
J gene: TRBJ1-4
D gene: -
clone size: -
CDR3 DNA: TGTGCCAGCAGTTACGACAGAGAAAAACTGTTTTTT
CDR3 protein: CASSYDREKLFF

V gene: TRBV27
J gene: TRBJ1-1
D gene: -
clone size: few
CDR3 DNA: TGTGCCAGCAGTACTCTGAACACTGAAGCTTTCTTT
CDR3 protein: CASSTLNTEAFF

V gene: TRBV7-3
J gene: TRBJ2-2
D gene: TRBD2
clone size: -
CDR3 DNA: TGTGCCAGCAGCTTAACTAGCGGGAATTTTGGCGGGGAGCTGTTTTTT
CDR3 protein: CASSLTSGNFGGELFF

V gene: TRBV7-2
J gene: TRBJ1-4
D gene: TRBD1
clone size: -
CDR3 DNA: TGTGCCAGCAGCAGGGGACAGGGTGGTGAAAAACTGTTTTTT
CDR3 protein: CASSRGQGGEKLFF

V gene: TRBV5-4
J gene: TRBJ2-5
D gene: -
clone size: -
CDR3 DNA: TGTGCCACCAATAACGGGGCAGGGGCTCAAGAGACCCAGTACTTC
CDR3 protein: CATNNGAGAQETQYF

V gene: TRBV5-8
J gene: TRBJ2-5
D gene: TRBD2
clone size: once
CDR3 DNA: TGTGCCAGCAGCACGACTAGCGGGGCGCAGGAGACCCAGTACTTC
CDR3 protein: CASSTTSGAQETQYF

V gene: TRBV2
J gene: TRBJ2-3
D gene: -
clone size: -
CDR3 DNA: TGTGCCAGCAGGGAGTTACGGATAGATACGCAGTATTTT
CDR3 protein: CASRELRIDTQYF

V gene: TRBV18
J gene: TRBJ2-7
D gene: -
clone size: -
CDR3 DNA: TGTGCCAGCTCACAAAGTCGGGAGGAGCAGTACTTC
CDR3 protein: CASSQSREEQYF

V gene: TRBV7-9
J gene: TRBJ2-7
D gene: TRBD1
clone size: -
CDR3 DNA: TGTGCCAGCAGCTCGATCCGGGACAGTTACTACGAGCAGTACTTC
CDR3 protein: CASSSIRDSYYEQYF

V gene: TRBV9
J gene: TRBJ2-5
D gene: -
clone size: once
CDR3 DNA: TGTGCCAGCAGCCCTCGTCAGTCAGAGACCCAGTACTTC
CDR3 protein: CASSPRQSETQYF

V gene: TRBV28
J gene: TRBJ2-5
D gene: TRBD2
clone size: -
CDR3 DNA: TGTGCCAGCAGTTTCGGGGGGTCCAGGGAGACCCAGTACTTC
CDR3 protein: CASSFGGSRETQYF

V gene: TRBV7-3
J gene: TRBJ2-5
D gene: TRBD1
clone size: -
CDR3 DNA: TGTGCCAGCAGCCGGACAGGGGGCCCGGAGACCCAGTACTTC
CDR3 protein: CASSRTGGPETQYF

V gene: TRBV9
J gene: TRBJ1-2
D gene: TRBD1
clone size: once
CDR3 DNA: TGTGCCAGCAGCACCCCCGGGACAGCCTATGGCTACACCTTC
CDR3 protein: CASSTPGTAYGYTF

V gene: TRBV9
J gene: TRBJ2-2
D gene: -
clone size: -
CDR3 DNA: TGTGCCAGCAGCACAAACCAGGGATTATACACCGGGGAGCTGTTTTTT
CDR3 protein: CASSTNQGLYTGELFF

V gene: TRBV7-9
J gene: TRBJ1-3
D gene: -
clone size: -
CDR3 DNA: TGTGCCAGCAGCTTAGCCCCTAGTTTGTTCTCTGGAAACACCATATATTTT
CDR3 protein: CASSLAPSLFSGNTIYF

V gene: TRBV19
J gene: TRBJ2-1
D gene: TRBD2
clone size: -
CDR3 DNA: TGTGCCAGTAGCACTAGCGGGAGGGCCAATGAGCAGTTCTTC
CDR3 protein: CASSTSGRANEQFF

V gene: TRBV6-5
J gene: TRBJ1-1
D gene: -
clone size: -
CDR3 DNA: TGTGCCAGCAGTTACGTGGCAGGGTCGAACACTGAAGCTTTCTTT
CDR3 protein: CASSYVAGSNTEAFF

V gene: TRBV10-3
J gene: TRBJ2-5
D gene: -
clone size: once
CDR3 DNA: TGTGCCATCAGTGGTAGCGGAGCCACACAAGAGACCCAGTACTTC
CDR3 protein: CAISGSGATQETQYF

V gene: TRBV28
J gene: TRBJ2-7
D gene: TRBD1
clone size: -
CDR3 DNA: TGTGCCAGCAGGCAGACAGGGGGCATCGAGCAGTACTTC
CDR3 protein: CASRQTGGIEQYF

V gene: TRBV12-3/TRBV12-4
J gene: TRBJ1-4
D gene: -
clone size: -
CDR3 DNA: TGTGCCAGCAGTGGAGGGGATCAGGGAAAACTGTTTTTT
CDR3 protein: CASSGGDQGKLFF

V gene: TRBV10-3
J gene: TRBJ2-1
D gene: TRBD1
clone size: -
CDR3 DNA: TGTGCCATCTCCTCTGAGGACAGGGGGCACAATGAGCAGTTCTTC
CDR3 protein: CAISSEDRGHNEQFF

V gene: TRBV28
J gene: TRBJ1-3
D gene: -
clone size: few
CDR3 DNA: TGTGCCAGCACGATCCAGGGCCGTGGAAACACCATATATTTT
CDR3 protein: CASTIQGRGNTIYF